A selection of T cell receptor beta chains follows, all from one sample in a study of CD8+CD57+ T cells in acquired aplastic anemia. TCRdb fed the reads into MiXCR, producing one record per CDR3 protein. The top ten clones hold 7.8% of a sample with hundreds of thousands of distinct CDR3 sequences, more than 45% of them seen once. The material sequenced was sorted CD4+, CD8+, or CD8+CD57+ T cells (not recorded which) from PBMCs. These receptors originate from a human donor with aplastic anemia. Each CDR3 is given with its conserved first and last residue. D genes are given only for firm matches. The size entry is marked missing in some rows and otherwise reads once, few, many or a size class.

v_call	clone_size	cdr3_length	j_call	d_call	cdr3_nt	cdr3_aa
TRBV19	many	13	TRBJ2-1	NA	TGTGCCAGTAGTATAGGTCAAGCGAATGAGCAGTTCTTC	CASSIGQANEQFF
TRBV11-2	NA	14	TRBJ1-6	TRBD1	TGTGCCAGCAGCTTAGGGGCAGGGGGCTCACCCCTCCACTTT	CASSLGAGGSPLHF
TRBV19	few	14	TRBJ2-7	TRBD2	TGTGCCAGAGCGGGACTGAACATTTCCTACGAGCAGTACTTC	CARAGLNISYEQYF
TRBV7-9	many	14	TRBJ1-6	NA	TGTGCCAGCAGCCCAAGTGGGACTAATTCACCCCTCCACTTT	CASSPSGTNSPLHF
TRBV20-1	NA	14	TRBJ2-7	TRBD1	TGCAGTGCTAGTACCGGGACAGGGAACTACGAGCGGTACTTC	CSASTGTGNYERYF
TRBV7-7	NA	15	TRBJ1-1	NA	TGTGCTAGCAGCTTAAGCGCAGGCAGGGGCAGTGAAGCTTTCTTT	CASSLSAGRGSEAFF
TRBV10-3	NA	15	TRBJ1-3	NA	TGTGCCATCAGTTGGACAGCTGACTCTGGAAACACCATATATTTT	CAISWTADSGNTIYF
TRBV7-9	NA	14	TRBJ1-1	NA	TGTGCCAGCAGCTTAGCGATGGGGCTCACTGAAGCTTTCTTT	CASSLAMGLTEAFF
TRBV7-9	NA	17	TRBJ1-6	NA	TGTGCCAGCAGCTTAAGGTCCCAGGGTTGGAATAATTCACCCCTCCACTTT	CASSLRSQGWNNSPLHF
TRBV7-3	NA	16	TRBJ2-5	NA	TGCGCCAGCAGCCAAGACCCGGGGGAACTCCAAGAGACCCAGTACTTC	CASSQDPGELQETQYF
TRBV30	few	14	TRBJ2-7	NA	TGTGCCTGGAGTGTACGGGGGAGCTCCTACGAGCAGTACTTC	CAWSVRGSSYEQYF
TRBV6-2/TRBV6-3	few	12	TRBJ2-7	TRBD1	TGTGCCGGTAGGGACAGACTCTGGGAGCAGTACTTC	CAGRDRLWEQYF
TRBV7-6	NA	18	TRBJ1-4	NA	TGTGCCAGCAGCTTGGGGACTAGCGGGATCCACTACAATGAAAAACTGTTTTTT	CASSLGTSGIHYNEKLFF
TRBV4-3	few	16	TRBJ2-4	NA	TGCGCCAGCAGCCCGTGGGGCGGCAGGGAATTAAACATTCAGTACTTC	CASSPWGGRELNIQYF
TRBV10-3	NA	13	TRBJ1-1	TRBD1	TGTGCCATCAGAGGGGACAGCAACACTGAAGCTTTCTTT	CAIRGDSNTEAFF
TRBV6-6	NA	15	TRBJ1-1	TRBD1	TGTGCCAGCAGTTCCGTGACAGGGCTGGGCGCTGAAGCTTCCTTT	CASSSVTGLGAEASF
TRBV6-1	NA	15	TRBJ2-1	NA	TGTGCCAGCAGTGAAAGCGGAGGGGTGGGTGCTGAGCAGTTCTTC	CASSESGGVGAEQFF
TRBV4-3	NA	15	TRBJ1-1	TRBD1	TGCGCCAGCAGCCAAGACAGGGGGCAGACCTTTCGGGCTTTCTTT	CASSQDRGQTFRAFF
TRBV20-1	once	13	TRBJ2-7	NA	TGCAGTGCAGCCGGGACTGCCGACTACGAGCAGTACTTC	CSAAGTADYEQYF
TRBV20-1	NA	12	TRBJ1-2	NA	TGCAGTGCTGGTGGACAGTACTATGGCTACACCTTC	CSAGGQYYGYTF
TRBV14	NA	15	TRBJ2-5	NA	TGTGCCAGCAGCCAAGATTCTGGGGGCCAAGAGACCCAGTACTTC	CASSQDSGGQETQYF
TRBV4-3	NA	15	TRBJ1-1	NA	TGCGCCAGCAGCCAGCACAGGCAGTCGAACACTGAAGCTTTCTTT	CASSQHRQSNTEAFF
TRBV4-3	many	17	TRBJ1-1	NA	TGCGCCAGCAGCCAATATGTGGACAGCCCAAGGTACACTGAAGCTTTCTTT	CASSQYVDSPRYTEAFF
TRBV20-1	NA	12	TRBJ2-5	NA	TGCAGTGCTAGAGGAGGGGCGGAGACCCAGTACTTC	CSARGGAETQYF
TRBV6-2/TRBV6-3	many	14	TRBJ1-1	NA	TGTGCCAGCAGTTACGTAGGGGGGAACACTGAAGCTTTCTTT	CASSYVGGNTEAFF